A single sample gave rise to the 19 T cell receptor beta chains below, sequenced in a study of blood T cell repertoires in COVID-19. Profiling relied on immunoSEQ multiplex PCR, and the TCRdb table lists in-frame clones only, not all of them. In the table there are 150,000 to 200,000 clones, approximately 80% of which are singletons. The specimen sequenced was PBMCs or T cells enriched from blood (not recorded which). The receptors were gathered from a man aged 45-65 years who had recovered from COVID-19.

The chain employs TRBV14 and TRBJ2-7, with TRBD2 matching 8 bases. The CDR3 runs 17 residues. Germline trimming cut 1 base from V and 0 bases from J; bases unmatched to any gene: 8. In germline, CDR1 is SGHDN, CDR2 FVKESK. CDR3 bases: TGTGCCAGCAGCCAAGGGTTCAACGGACTAGCCTCCTACGAGCAGTACTTC. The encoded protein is CASSQGFNGLASYEQYF.

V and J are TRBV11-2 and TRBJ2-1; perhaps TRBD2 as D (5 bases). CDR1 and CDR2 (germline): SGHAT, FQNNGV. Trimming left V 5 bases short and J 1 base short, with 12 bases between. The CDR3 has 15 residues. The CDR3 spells CASSPERSSYNEQFF. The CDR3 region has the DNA TGTGCCAGCAGCCCAGAGCGGTCTTCCTACAATGAGCAGTTCTTC.

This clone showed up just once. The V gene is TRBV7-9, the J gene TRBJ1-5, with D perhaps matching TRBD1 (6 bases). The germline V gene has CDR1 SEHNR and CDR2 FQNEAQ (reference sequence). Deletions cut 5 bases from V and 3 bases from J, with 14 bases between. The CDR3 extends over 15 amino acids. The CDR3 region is CASSAGQLNNQPQHF. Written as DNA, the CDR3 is TGTGCCAGCAGCGCCGGACAGTTGAACAATCAGCCCCAGCATTTT.

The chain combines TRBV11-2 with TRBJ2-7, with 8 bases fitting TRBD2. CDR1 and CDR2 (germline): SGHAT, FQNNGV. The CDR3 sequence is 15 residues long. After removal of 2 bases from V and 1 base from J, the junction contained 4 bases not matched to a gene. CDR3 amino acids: CASSLSIAGSYEQYF. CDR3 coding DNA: TGTGCCAGCAGCTTATCCATAGCGGGGTCCTACGAGCAGTACTTC.

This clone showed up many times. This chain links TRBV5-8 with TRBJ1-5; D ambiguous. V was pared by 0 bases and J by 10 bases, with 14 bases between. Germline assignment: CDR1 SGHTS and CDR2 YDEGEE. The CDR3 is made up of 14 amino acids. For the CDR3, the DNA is TGTGCCAGCAGCTTGGGAAGACGGGAAAATCCCCAGCATTTT. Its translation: CASSLGRRENPQHF.

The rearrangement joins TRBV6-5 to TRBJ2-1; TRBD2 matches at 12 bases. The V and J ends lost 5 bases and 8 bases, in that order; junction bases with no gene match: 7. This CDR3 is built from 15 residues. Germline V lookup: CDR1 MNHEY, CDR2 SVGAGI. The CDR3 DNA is TGTGCCAGCAGTACCCTAGCGGGAGGGCCCGATGAGCAGTTCTTC. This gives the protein CASSTLAGGPDEQFF.

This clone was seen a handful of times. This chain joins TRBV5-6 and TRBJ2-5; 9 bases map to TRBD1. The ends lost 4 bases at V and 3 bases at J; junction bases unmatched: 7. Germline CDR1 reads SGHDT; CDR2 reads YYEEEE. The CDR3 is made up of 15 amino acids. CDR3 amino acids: CASSPRTGVKETQYF. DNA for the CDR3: TGTGCCAGCAGCCCAAGGACAGGGGTAAAAGAGACCCAGTACTTC.

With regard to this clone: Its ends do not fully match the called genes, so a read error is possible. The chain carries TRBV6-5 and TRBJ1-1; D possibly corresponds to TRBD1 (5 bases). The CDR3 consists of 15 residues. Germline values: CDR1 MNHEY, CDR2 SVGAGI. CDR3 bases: TGTGCCAGCAGTTACCGAACAGTCTCTGGGACTGAAGTTTTCTTT. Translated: CASSYRTVSGTEVFF.

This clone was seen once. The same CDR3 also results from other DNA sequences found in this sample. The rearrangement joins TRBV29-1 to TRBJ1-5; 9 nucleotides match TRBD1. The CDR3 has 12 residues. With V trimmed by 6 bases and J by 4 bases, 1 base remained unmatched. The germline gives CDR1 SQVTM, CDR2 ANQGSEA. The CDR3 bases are TGCAGCGTCGGACAGGGGAATCAGCCCCAGCATTTT. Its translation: CSVGQGNQPQHF.

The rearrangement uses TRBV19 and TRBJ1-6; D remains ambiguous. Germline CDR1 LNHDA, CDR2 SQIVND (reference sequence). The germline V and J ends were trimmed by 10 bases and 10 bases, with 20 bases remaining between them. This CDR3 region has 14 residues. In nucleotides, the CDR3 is TGTGCCACCACCGCGGTTGGGAGTGGCTCACCCCTCCACTTT. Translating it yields CATTAVGSGSPLHF.

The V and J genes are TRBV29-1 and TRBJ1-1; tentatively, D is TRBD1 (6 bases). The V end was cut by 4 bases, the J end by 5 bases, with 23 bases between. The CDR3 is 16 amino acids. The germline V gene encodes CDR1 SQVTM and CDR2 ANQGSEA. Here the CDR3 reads CSVVYSPAGVRTEAFF. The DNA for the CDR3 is TGCAGCGTTGTCTACTCGCCGGCAGGGGTAAGAACTGAAGCTTTCTTT.

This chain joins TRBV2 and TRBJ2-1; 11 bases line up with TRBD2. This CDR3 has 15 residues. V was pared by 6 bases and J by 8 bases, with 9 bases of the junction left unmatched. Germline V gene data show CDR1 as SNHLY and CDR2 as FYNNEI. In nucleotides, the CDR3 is TGTGCCAGCAGACCAACTAGCGGGGGTAATGATGAGCAGTTCTTC. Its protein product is CASRPTSGGNDEQFF.

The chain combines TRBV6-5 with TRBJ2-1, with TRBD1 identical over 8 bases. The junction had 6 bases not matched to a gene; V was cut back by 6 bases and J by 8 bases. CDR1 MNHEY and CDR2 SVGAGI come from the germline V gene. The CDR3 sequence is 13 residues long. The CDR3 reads CASRRTGPDEQFF. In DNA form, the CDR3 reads TGTGCCAGCAGGAGGACAGGGCCGGATGAGCAGTTCTTC.

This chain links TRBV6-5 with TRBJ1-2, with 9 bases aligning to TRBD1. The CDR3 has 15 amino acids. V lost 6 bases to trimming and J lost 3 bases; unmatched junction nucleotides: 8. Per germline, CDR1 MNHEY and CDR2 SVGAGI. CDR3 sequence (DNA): TGTGCCAGCAGGCGAGACAGGGGGGGTGACTATGGCTACACCTTC. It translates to CASRRDRGGDYGYTF.

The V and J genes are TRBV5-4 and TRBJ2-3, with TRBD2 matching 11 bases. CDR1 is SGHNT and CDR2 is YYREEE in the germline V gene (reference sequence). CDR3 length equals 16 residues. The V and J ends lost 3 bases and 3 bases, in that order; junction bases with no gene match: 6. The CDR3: CASSYPGLAVTDTQYF. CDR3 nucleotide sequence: TGTGCCAGCAGCTATCCGGGACTAGCGGTTACAGATACGCAGTATTTT.

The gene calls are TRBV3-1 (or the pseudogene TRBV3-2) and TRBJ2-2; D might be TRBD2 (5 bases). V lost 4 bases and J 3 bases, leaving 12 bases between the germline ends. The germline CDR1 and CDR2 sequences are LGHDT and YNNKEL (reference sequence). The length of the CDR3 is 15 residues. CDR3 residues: CASSLGLADTGELFF. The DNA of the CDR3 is TGTGCCAGCAGCCTAGGACTGGCGGACACCGGGGAGCTGTTTTTT.

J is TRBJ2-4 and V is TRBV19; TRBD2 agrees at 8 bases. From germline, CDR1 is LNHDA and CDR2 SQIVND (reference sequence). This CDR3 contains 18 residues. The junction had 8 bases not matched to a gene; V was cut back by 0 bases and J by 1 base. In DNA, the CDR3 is TGTGCCAGTAGTATAGATCCCCCGCGACTAGCGGCCAAAAACATTCAGTACTTC. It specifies CASSIDPPRLAAKNIQYF.

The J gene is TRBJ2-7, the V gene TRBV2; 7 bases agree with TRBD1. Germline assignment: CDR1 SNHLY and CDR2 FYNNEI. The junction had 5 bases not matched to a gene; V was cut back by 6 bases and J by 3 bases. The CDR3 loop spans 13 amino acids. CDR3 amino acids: CASSGTDDYEQYF. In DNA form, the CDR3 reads TGTGCCAGCAGCGGGACAGACGACTACGAGCAGTACTTC.

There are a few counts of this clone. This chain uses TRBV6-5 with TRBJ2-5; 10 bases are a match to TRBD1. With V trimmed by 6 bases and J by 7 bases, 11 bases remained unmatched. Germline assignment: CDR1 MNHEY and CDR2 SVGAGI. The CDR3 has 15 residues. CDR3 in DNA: TGTGCCAGCAGGGGACAGGGGACAATAGGAGGGACCCAGTACTTC. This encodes CASRGQGTIGGTQYF.